The clone carrying this T cell receptor (beta chain) was observed once. Its antigen is still unknown. The sample comes from a study of shared clonotypes between healthy human individuals. This CDR3 contains 13 residues. Germline CDR1 reads MNHEY; CDR2 reads SVGAGI. Trimming shortened V by 7 bases and J by 4 bases, and 14 bases separated the two germline ends. Findings and limits, study-wide: An effect of sequencing depth on clonotype sharing among donors was expected.

Samples underwent the assay at deep level. Using immunoSEQ multiplex PCR, the repertoire was profiled, and TCRdb retains in-frame clones only, with some absent. The top ten hold 0.36% of the sample, which has approximately 1.5 million clones, 98% to 99% seen once. Only Caucasian adults living in Nashville, Tennessee served as donors. Sequences were obtained from naive CD4+ T cells sorted from blood. The subset is: CD45RA+ positively selected. The TCR comes from a young man in good health. The rearrangement links TRBV6-5 to TRBJ2-7; TRBD2 is a possible D gene (6 bases). The CDR3 DNA reads as TGTGCCAGCACCTTCCGCGGGGCTTACGAGCAGTACTTC. Translated, it gives CASTFRGAYEQYF.